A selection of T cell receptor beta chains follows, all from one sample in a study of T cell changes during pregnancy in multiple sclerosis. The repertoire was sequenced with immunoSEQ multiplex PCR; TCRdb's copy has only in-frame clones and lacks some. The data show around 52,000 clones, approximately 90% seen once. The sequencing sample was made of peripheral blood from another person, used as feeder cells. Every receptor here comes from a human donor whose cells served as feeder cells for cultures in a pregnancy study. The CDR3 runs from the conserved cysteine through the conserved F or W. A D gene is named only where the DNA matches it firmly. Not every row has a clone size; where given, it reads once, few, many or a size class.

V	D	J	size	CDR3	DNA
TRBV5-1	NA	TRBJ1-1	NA	CASSLNWGVGEAFF	TGCGCCAGCAGCTTGAATTGGGGGGTTGGTGAAGCTTTCTTT
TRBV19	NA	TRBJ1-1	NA	CASSPPVLRGVEAFF	TGTGCCAGTAGTCCCCCTGTCCTCCGGGGGGTTGAAGCTTTCTTT
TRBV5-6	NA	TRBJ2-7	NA	CASSYGETYEQYF	TGTGCCAGCAGCTACGGCGAGACCTACGAGCAGTACTTC
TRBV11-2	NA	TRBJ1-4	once	CASSLRPGNGEKLFF	TGTGCCAGCAGCTTACGTCCGGGAAACGGTGAAAAACTGTTTTTT
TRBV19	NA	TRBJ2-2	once	CASSLDRAVNTGELFF	TGTGCCAGTAGCCTTGACCGAGCGGTGAACACCGGGGAGCTGTTTTTT
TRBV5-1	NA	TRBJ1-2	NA	CASSYDSRGYTF	TGCGCCAGCAGCTACGACAGTCGTGGCTACACCTTC
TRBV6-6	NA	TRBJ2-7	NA	CASGLAYEQYF	TGTGCCAGCGGGCTAGCCTACGAGCAGTACTTC
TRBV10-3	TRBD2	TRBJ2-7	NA	CAIINETSGRGYEQYF	TGTGCCATCATTAATGAGACTAGCGGGAGGGGGTACGAGCAGTACTTC
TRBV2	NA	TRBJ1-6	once	CASRGSAGGSPLHF	TGTGCCAGCAGGGGCTCTGCCGGAGGTTCACCCCTCCACTTT
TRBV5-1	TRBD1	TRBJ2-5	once	CASSTWDRGQETQYF	TGCGCCAGCAGCACGTGGGACAGGGGACAAGAGACCCAGTACTTC
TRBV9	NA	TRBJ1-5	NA	CASSVGQLNQPQHF	TGTGCCAGCAGCGTAGGACAGTTAAATCAGCCCCAGCATTTT
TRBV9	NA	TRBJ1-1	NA	CASSVVSGGEAFF	TGTGCCAGCAGCGTAGTTAGTGGAGGTGAAGCTTTCTTT
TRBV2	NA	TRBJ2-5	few	CASRGAGETQYF	TGTGCCAGCAGGGGGGCGGGAGAGACCCAGTACTTC
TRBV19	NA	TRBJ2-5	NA	CASSMGTSPETQYF	TGTGCCAGTAGCATGGGGACCTCGCCGGAGACCCAGTACTTC
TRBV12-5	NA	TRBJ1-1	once	CASGKTQGGAFF	TGTGCTAGTGGGAAGACACAGGGAGGAGCTTTCTTT
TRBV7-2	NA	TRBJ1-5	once	CASSLRRDGAPQHF	TGTGCCAGCAGCTTACGAAGGGACGGGGCACCCCAGCATTTT
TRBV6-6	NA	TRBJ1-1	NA	CATSPGAEAFF	TGTGCCACGAGCCCTGGGGCTGAAGCTTTCTTT
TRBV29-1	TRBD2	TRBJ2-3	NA	CSVAFTSGGLDTQYF	TGCAGCGTTGCGTTTACTAGCGGGGGCTTAGATACGCAGTATTTT
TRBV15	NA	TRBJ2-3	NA	CATSRETKDTQYF	TGTGCCACCAGCAGAGAAACAAAAGATACGCAGTATTTT
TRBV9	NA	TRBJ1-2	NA	CASSVGGSYGYTF	TGTGCCAGCAGCGTAGGCGGCTCCTATGGCTACACCTTC
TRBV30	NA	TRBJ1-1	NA	CAWSTRFNTEAFF	TGTGCCTGGAGTACCCGATTCAACACTGAAGCTTTCTTT
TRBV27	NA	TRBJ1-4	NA	CASSLKGIVDEKLFF	TGTGCCAGCAGTTTAAAGGGGATAGTTGATGAAAAACTGTTTTTT
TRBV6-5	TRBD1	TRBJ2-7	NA	CASSPTGGFYEQYF	TGTGCCAGCAGTCCGACAGGGGGCTTTTACGAGCAGTACTTC
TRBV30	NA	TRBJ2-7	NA	CAWSEGGLVTGQYF	TGTGCCTGGAGTGAGGGGGGACTGGTTACGGGGCAGTACTTC
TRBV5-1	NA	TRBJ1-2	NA	CASSLNGGAYGYTF	TGCGCCAGCAGCTTGAATGGAGGGGCTTATGGCTACACCTTC
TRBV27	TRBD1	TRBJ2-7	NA	CASIPPGRQGVYEQYF	TGTGCCAGCATCCCCCCTGGGAGACAGGGGGTATACGAGCAGTACTTC